This is a list of T cell receptor beta chains from one sample in a study of early T cells in non-severe SARS-CoV-2 infection. TCRdb re-analysed the 5' RACE reads in MiXCR, keeping a single row per CDR3 protein. The data hold fewer than 80,000 distinct CDR3 sequences, with 11% observed a single time. Sample: whole blood, taken at baseline. All receptors derive from an adult who was a healthcare worker with PCR-confirmed SARS-CoV-2 infection or an uninfected control (not recorded which). The CDR3 runs from the conserved cysteine through the conserved F or W. The order of the fields is CDR3 protein, V gene, D gene, J gene. D genes are given only for firm matches.

CDR3aa: CASSLAGALPYEQYF
v_gene: TRBV7-2
d_gene: -
j_gene: TRBJ2-7

CDR3aa: CSVVVSANEKLFF
v_gene: TRBV29-1
d_gene: -
j_gene: TRBJ1-4

CDR3aa: CSANGLAHYEQYF
v_gene: TRBV20-1
d_gene: TRBD2
j_gene: TRBJ2-7

CDR3aa: CASSYSVDTDTQYF
v_gene: TRBV6-2/TRBV6-3
d_gene: -
j_gene: TRBJ2-3

CDR3aa: CSALTGQETQYF
v_gene: TRBV29-1
d_gene: TRBD1
j_gene: TRBJ2-5

CDR3aa: CASSQVPGAWEKLFF
v_gene: TRBV3-1
d_gene: -
j_gene: TRBJ1-4

CDR3aa: CASSHPTSGGGFTQYF
v_gene: TRBV28
d_gene: TRBD2
j_gene: TRBJ2-3

CDR3aa: CASSYPSGRNNEQFF
v_gene: TRBV6-6
d_gene: TRBD2
j_gene: TRBJ2-1

CDR3aa: CASSVDRDGPDTQYF
v_gene: TRBV2
d_gene: TRBD1
j_gene: TRBJ2-3

CDR3aa: CSVKSRGSSYNEQFF
v_gene: TRBV29-1
d_gene: -
j_gene: TRBJ2-1

CDR3aa: CASSSSGRDEQFF
v_gene: TRBV18
d_gene: TRBD2
j_gene: TRBJ2-1

CDR3aa: CSARPLAGGPFEQFF
v_gene: TRBV20-1
d_gene: TRBD2
j_gene: TRBJ2-1

CDR3aa: CASSWPPGGSYNEQFF
v_gene: TRBV7-8
d_gene: -
j_gene: TRBJ2-1

CDR3aa: CASSLTYRGGELFF
v_gene: TRBV7-3
d_gene: -
j_gene: TRBJ2-2

CDR3aa: CASSQDIGRSEQYF
v_gene: TRBV3-1
d_gene: -
j_gene: TRBJ2-7

CDR3aa: CASSLQGASYEQYF
v_gene: TRBV6-2/TRBV6-3
d_gene: TRBD1
j_gene: TRBJ2-7

CDR3aa: CASSREGNQPQHF
v_gene: TRBV7-2
d_gene: -
j_gene: TRBJ1-5

CDR3aa: CSARDPGRGENNEQFF
v_gene: TRBV20-1
d_gene: TRBD2
j_gene: TRBJ2-1

CDR3aa: CSAEDQETQYF
v_gene: TRBV20-1
d_gene: -
j_gene: TRBJ2-5

CDR3aa: CASSEASGGREFF
v_gene: TRBV2
d_gene: TRBD2
j_gene: TRBJ2-1

CDR3aa: CASSLTPGADTQYF
v_gene: TRBV7-3
d_gene: -
j_gene: TRBJ2-3

CDR3aa: CASSPAGQFNQPQHF
v_gene: TRBV28
d_gene: -
j_gene: TRBJ1-5

CDR3aa: CASRNDGPGYTF
v_gene: TRBV11-2
d_gene: -
j_gene: TRBJ1-2

CDR3aa: CASSLGHVMNTEAFF
v_gene: TRBV5-8
d_gene: -
j_gene: TRBJ1-1

CDR3aa: CASSLTGNGYYGYTF
v_gene: TRBV5-1
d_gene: -
j_gene: TRBJ1-2

CDR3aa: CASSPDPPGQPQHF
v_gene: TRBV12-3/TRBV12-4
d_gene: -
j_gene: TRBJ1-5

CDR3aa: CASQAGFNQPQHF
v_gene: TRBV2
d_gene: -
j_gene: TRBJ1-5

CDR3aa: CASSRGNSPLHF
v_gene: TRBV6-6
d_gene: -
j_gene: TRBJ1-6

CDR3aa: CASSVWGNTEAFF
v_gene: TRBV2
d_gene: -
j_gene: TRBJ1-1

CDR3aa: CASSKKSRLTGIEAFF
v_gene: TRBV21-1
d_gene: -
j_gene: TRBJ1-1

CDR3aa: CASSHLGLVLREQYF
v_gene: TRBV3-1
d_gene: -
j_gene: TRBJ2-7

CDR3aa: CASSFNTGMTEAFF
v_gene: TRBV12-3/TRBV12-4
d_gene: -
j_gene: TRBJ1-1

CDR3aa: CAWSQNNEQFF
v_gene: TRBV30
d_gene: -
j_gene: TRBJ2-1

CDR3aa: CASSERGLSYEQYF
v_gene: TRBV6-6
d_gene: TRBD2
j_gene: TRBJ2-7

CDR3aa: CASSGGQLSNQPQHF
v_gene: TRBV5-8
d_gene: TRBD1
j_gene: TRBJ1-5

CDR3aa: CASSLRGQGAYNEQFF
v_gene: TRBV5-1
d_gene: TRBD1
j_gene: TRBJ2-1

CDR3aa: CSTPGPDETQYF
v_gene: TRBV20-1
d_gene: -
j_gene: TRBJ2-5

CDR3aa: CATSRVSGSNYGYTF
v_gene: TRBV15
d_gene: -
j_gene: TRBJ1-2

CDR3aa: CASRRESRSYNEQFF
v_gene: TRBV6-5
d_gene: -
j_gene: TRBJ2-1

CDR3aa: CASSPVGMGELFF
v_gene: TRBV12-3/TRBV12-4
d_gene: -
j_gene: TRBJ2-2

CDR3aa: CASSLPTGGNYEQYF
v_gene: TRBV28
d_gene: TRBD2
j_gene: TRBJ2-7

CDR3aa: CASGLGVLQEYGYTF
v_gene: TRBV12-5
d_gene: -
j_gene: TRBJ1-2

CDR3aa: CSANGAYGYTF
v_gene: TRBV20-1
d_gene: -
j_gene: TRBJ1-2

CDR3aa: CASSTDLYNEQFF
v_gene: TRBV7-9
d_gene: -
j_gene: TRBJ2-1

CDR3aa: CASSGRDTNQPQHF
v_gene: TRBV6-1
d_gene: -
j_gene: TRBJ1-5

CDR3aa: CSVETSGGGEQFF
v_gene: TRBV29-1
d_gene: TRBD2
j_gene: TRBJ2-1

CDR3aa: CASSYSKDEQYF
v_gene: TRBV6-2/TRBV6-3
d_gene: -
j_gene: TRBJ2-7

CDR3aa: CASSSPGLAGWQQFF
v_gene: TRBV28
d_gene: TRBD2
j_gene: TRBJ2-1

CDR3aa: CASSYVPPGALNTEAFF
v_gene: TRBV6-6
d_gene: -
j_gene: TRBJ1-1

CDR3aa: CASSEGALDNQPQHF
v_gene: TRBV28
d_gene: TRBD1
j_gene: TRBJ1-5

CDR3aa: CASSYRGDGANVLTF
v_gene: TRBV6-5
d_gene: TRBD2
j_gene: TRBJ2-6

CDR3aa: CSVGMAGGKETQYF
v_gene: TRBV29-1
d_gene: TRBD1
j_gene: TRBJ2-5

CDR3aa: CASSRRQGPWGEQYF
v_gene: TRBV11-2
d_gene: TRBD1
j_gene: TRBJ2-7